This TCR beta chain appears in the sequencing data of a study of OX40 agonist ivuxolimab in advanced cancers. Overall study: Two patients with cutaneous melanoma and one with hepatocellular carcinoma, three in total, showed partial responses. Study-wide results and limits: Researchers did not establish what antigens the expanded peripheral T cells target. Expanded clones were, on average, more numerous in CD8+ T cells than in CD4+.

This clone was recorded a few times. The antigen remains unidentified. The junction had 9 bases not matched to a gene; V was cut back by 3 bases and J by 0 bases. The CDR3 consists of 17 residues. Germline V lookup: CDR1 SGDLS, CDR2 YYNGEE. Baseline, cycle 4 day 1, and cycle 7 day 1 were the blood sampling points. Libraries were prepared by immunoSEQ multiplex PCR; TCRdb keeps only in-frame clonotypes and omits some of them. The data hold about 60,000 clones, with around 87% observed a single time. The chain combines TRBV9 with TRBJ1-1; 9 bases are a match to TRBD1. This specimen was CD4+ or CD8+ T cells sorted from blood, taken in a trial of the OX40 agonist ivuxolimab. The sequence was obtained from an adult with an advanced solid tumor such as melanoma, head and neck, liver or kidney cancer. This CDR3 is CASSAPGTGLMNTEAFF. The DNA for the CDR3 is TGTGCCAGCAGCGCACCCGGGACAGGGCTAATGAACACTGAAGCTTTCTTT.